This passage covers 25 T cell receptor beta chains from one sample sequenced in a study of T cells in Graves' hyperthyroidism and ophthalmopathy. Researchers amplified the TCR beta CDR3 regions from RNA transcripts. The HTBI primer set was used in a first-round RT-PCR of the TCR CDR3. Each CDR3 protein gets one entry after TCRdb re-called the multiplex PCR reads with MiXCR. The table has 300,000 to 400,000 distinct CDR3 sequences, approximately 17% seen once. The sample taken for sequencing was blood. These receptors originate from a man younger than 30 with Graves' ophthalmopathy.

CDR3 DNA sequence: TGTGCCACTAACTCCGCTCTCGGGGACACCAACGAGCAGTACTTC. Its translation: CATNSALGDTNEQYF. The chain couples TRBV7-2 to TRBJ2-7; D possibly corresponds to TRBD1 (6 bases). Germline loops: CDR1 SGHTA, CDR2 FQGNSA. The CDR3 sequence is 15 residues long. V lost 10 bases, J lost 5 bases, and 24 bases lay in between.

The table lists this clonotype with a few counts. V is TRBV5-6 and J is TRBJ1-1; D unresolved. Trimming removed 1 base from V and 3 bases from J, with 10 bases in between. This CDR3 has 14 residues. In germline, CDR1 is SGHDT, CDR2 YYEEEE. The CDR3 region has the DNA TGTGCCAGCAGCTTGTGGGGAATCTACACTGAAGCTTTCTTT. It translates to CASSLWGIYTEAFF.

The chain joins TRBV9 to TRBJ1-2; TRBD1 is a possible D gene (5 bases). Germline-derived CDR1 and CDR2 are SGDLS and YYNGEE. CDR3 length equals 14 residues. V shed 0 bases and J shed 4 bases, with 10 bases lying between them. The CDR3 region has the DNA TGTGCCAGCAGCGTAGATGCAGGGCCCTATGGCTACACCTTC. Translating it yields CASSVDAGPYGYTF.

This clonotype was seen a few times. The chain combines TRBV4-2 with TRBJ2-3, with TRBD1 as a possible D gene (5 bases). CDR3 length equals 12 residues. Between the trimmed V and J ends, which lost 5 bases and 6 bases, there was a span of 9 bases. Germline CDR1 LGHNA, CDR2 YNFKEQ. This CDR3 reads CASSNRRDTQYF. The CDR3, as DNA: TGTGCCAGCAGCAACAGGCGGGATACGCAGTATTTT.

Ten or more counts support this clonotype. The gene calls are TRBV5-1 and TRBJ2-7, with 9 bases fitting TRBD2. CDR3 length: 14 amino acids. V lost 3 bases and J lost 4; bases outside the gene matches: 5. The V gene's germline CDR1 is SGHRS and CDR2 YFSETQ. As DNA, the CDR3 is TGCGCCAGCAGCTCTAGCGGGGCCTTTTACGAGCAGTACTTC. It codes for CASSSSGAFYEQYF.

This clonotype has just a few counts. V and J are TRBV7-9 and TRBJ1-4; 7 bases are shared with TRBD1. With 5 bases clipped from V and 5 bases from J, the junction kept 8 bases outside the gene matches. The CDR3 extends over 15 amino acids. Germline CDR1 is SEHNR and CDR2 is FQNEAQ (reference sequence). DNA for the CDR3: TGTGCCAGCAGCAATACCGGGACAGAGAATGAAAAACTGTTTTTT. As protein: CASSNTGTENEKLFF.

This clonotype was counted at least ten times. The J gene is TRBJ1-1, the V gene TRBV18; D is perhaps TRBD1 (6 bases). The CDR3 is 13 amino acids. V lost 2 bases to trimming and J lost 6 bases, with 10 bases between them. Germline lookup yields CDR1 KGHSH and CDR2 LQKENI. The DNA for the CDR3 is TGTGCCAGCTCACCAACAGGGACCCCTGAAGCTTTCTTT. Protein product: CASSPTGTPEAFF.

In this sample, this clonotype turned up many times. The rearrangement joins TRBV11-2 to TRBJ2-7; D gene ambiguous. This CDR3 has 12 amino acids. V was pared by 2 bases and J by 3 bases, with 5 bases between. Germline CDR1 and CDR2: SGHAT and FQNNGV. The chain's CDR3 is CASSLRDYEQYF. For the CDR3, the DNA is TGTGCCAGCAGCTTAAGAGACTACGAGCAGTACTTC.

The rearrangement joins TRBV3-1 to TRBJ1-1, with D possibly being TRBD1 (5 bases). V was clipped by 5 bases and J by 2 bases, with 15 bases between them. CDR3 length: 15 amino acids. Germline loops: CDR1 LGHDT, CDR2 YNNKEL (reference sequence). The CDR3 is CASSWWGPENTEAFF. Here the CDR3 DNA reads TGTGCCAGCAGCTGGTGGGGACCGGAAAACACTGAAGCTTTCTTT.

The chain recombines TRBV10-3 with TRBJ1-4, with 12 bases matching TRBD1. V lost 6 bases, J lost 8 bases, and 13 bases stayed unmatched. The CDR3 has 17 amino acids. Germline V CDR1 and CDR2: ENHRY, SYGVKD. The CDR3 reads CAISRPGQGAIGEKLFF. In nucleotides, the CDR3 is TGTGCCATCAGCCGGCCGGGACAGGGGGCGATAGGGGAAAAACTGTTTTTT.

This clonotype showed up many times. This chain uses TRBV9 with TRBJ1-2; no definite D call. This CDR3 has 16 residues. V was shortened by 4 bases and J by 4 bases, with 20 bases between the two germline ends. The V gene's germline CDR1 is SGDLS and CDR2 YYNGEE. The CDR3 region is CASSPDLETDTYGYTF. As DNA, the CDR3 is TGTGCCAGCAGCCCCGACCTAGAAACAGACACCTATGGCTACACCTTC. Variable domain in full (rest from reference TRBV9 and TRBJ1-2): DSGVTQTPKHLITATGQRVTLRCSPRSGDLSVYWYQQSLDQGLQFLIQYYNGEERAKGNILERFSAQQFPDLHSELNLSSLELGDSALYFCASSPDLETDTYGYTFGSGTRLTVV.

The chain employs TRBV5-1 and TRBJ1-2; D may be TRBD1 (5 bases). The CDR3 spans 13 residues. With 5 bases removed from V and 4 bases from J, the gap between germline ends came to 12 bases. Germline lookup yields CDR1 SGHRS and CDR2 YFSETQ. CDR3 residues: CASSSQEFYGYTF. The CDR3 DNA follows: TGCGCCAGCAGTTCACAGGAATTCTATGGCTACACCTTC.

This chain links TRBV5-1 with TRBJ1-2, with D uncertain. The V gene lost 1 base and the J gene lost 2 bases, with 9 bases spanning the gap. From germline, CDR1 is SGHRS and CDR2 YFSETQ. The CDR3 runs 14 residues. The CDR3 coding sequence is TGCGCCAGCAGCTTGAATCCACAGAACTATGGCTACACCTTC. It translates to CASSLNPQNYGYTF.

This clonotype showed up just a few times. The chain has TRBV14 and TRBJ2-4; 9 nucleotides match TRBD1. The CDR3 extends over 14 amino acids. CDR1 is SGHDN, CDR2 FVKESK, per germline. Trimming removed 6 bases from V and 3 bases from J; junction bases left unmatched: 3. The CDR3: CASRRTGDKNIQYF. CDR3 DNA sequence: TGTGCCAGCAGGAGGACAGGGGACAAAAACATTCAGTACTTC.

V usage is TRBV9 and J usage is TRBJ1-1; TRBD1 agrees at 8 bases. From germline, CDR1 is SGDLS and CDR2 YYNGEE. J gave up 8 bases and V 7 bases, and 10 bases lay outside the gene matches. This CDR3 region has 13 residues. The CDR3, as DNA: TGTGCCAGCTCGACAGGGGTTAGTACAGAAGCTTTCTTT. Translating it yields CASSTGVSTEAFF.

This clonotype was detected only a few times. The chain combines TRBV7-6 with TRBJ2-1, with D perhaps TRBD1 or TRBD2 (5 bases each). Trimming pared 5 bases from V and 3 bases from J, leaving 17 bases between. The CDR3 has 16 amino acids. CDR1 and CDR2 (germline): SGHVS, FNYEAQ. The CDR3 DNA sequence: TGTGCCAGCAGCCCCGTCCCCGGGGCCCACTACAATGAGCAGTTCTTC. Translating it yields CASSPVPGAHYNEQFF.

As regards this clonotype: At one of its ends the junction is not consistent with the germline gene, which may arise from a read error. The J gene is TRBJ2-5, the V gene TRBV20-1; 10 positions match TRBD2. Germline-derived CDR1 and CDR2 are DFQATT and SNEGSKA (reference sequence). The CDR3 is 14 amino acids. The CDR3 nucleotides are TGCAGTGCTAGCTTGCTAGCGGGGGTAGAGACCCAGTGCTTC. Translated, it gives CSASLLAGVETQCF.

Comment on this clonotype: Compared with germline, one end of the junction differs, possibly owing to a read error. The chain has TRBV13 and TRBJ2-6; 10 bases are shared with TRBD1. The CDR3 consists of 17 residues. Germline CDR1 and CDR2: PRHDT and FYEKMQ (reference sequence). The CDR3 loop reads CASSFPGQGYGANVPTF. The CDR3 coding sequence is TGTGCCAGCAGCTTCCCGGGACAGGGGTATGGGGCCAACGTCCCGACTTTC.

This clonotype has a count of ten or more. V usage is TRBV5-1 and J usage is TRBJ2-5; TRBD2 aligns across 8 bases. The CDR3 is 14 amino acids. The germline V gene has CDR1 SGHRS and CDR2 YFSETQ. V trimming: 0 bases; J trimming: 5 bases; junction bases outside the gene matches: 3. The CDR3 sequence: CASSLEASGETQYF. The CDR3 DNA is TGCGCCAGCAGCTTGGAGGCTAGCGGGGAGACCCAGTACTTC.

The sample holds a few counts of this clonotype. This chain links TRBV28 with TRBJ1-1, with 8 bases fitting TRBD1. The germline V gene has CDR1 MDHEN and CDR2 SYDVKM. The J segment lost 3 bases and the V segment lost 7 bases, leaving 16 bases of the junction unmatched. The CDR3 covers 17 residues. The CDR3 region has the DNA TGTGCCAGCACAGGACTGACAGGGGTGTTCGGGGACACTGAAGCTTTCTTT. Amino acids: CASTGLTGVFGDTEAFF.

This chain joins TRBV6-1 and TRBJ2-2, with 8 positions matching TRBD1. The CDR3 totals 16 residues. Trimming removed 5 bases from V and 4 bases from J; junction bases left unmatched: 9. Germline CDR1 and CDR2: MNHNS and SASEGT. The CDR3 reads CASSNTGGRATGELFF. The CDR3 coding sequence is TGTGCCAGCAGTAACACAGGGGGAAGGGCCACCGGGGAGCTGTTTTTT.

CDR3 sequence reads: CASSQGGDRDNQPQHF. The CDR3 coding sequence is TGTGCCAGCAGCCAAGGGGGAGACAGGGACAATCAGCCCCAGCATTTT. The chain carries TRBV3-1 and TRBJ1-5, with 7 bases fitting TRBD1. This CDR3 contains 16 residues. Germline V gene lookup returns CDR1 LGHDT and CDR2 YNNKEL (reference sequence). V lost 1 base and J lost 3; bases outside the gene matches: 6.

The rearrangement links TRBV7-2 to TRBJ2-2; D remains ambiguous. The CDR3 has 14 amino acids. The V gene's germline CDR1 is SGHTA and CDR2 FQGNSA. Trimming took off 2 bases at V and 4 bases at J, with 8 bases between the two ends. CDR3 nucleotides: TGTGCCAGCAGCTTAATTTCAGTCACCGGGGAGCTGTTTTTT. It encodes CASSLISVTGELFF.

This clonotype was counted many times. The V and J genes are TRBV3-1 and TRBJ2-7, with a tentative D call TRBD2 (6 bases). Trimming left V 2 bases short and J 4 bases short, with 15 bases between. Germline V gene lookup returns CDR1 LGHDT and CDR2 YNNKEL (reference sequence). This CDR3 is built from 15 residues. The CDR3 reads CASSQSGAGRYEQYF. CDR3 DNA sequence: TGTGCCAGCAGCCAATCCGGGGCGGGAAGATACGAGCAGTACTTC.

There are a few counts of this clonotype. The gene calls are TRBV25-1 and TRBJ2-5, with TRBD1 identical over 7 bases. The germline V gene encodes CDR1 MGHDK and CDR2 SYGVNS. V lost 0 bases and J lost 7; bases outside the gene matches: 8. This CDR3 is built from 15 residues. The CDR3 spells CASSEYRGPGGTQYF. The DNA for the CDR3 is TGTGCCAGCAGTGAATATAGGGGGCCCGGCGGGACCCAGTACTTC.